The 22 T cell receptor beta chains below all came from one sample that was sequenced in a study of CD8+CD57+ T cells in acquired aplastic anemia. The use of genomic DNA as template underpinned the TCR beta VDJ and CDR3 profiling. MiXCR was run by TCRdb on the reads, yielding one entry per CDR3 protein. The profile shows about 170,000 distinct CDR3 sequences, about 60% of them singletons. The sequencing input was sorted CD4+, CD8+, or CD8+CD57+ T cells (not recorded which) from PBMCs. The receptors were gathered from a human donor in good health.

The J gene is TRBJ2-1, the V gene TRBV10-2, with 8 bases matching TRBD2. This CDR3 region has 13 residues. Trimming removed 4 bases from V and 6 bases from J; junction bases left unmatched: 2. Germline CDR1 and CDR2: WSHSY and SAAADI. The CDR3 DNA sequence: TGCGCCAGCAGTGCCGGGACTAGCAATGAGCAGTTCTTC. This encodes CASSAGTSNEQFF.

In this sample, this clonotype turned up a few times. The conserved phenylalanine or tryptophan is not found at the CDR3 terminus, so this likely reflects a read error. Because the CDR3's place on the DNA is in doubt, the DNA is left out and the CDR3 is given as listed by TCRdb. The CDR3 sequence: CASRLPEAT. The chain recombines TRBV7-3 with TRBJ2-2. The CDR3 sequence runs 9 residues, both termini included. The V gene's germline CDR1 is SGHTA and CDR2 FQGTGA.

This clonotype was counted many times. This chain links TRBV24-1 with TRBJ2-5, with D uncertain. The V end lost 5 bases, the J end lost 0 bases, and 15 bases lay between the germline ends. The germline CDR1 and CDR2 sequences are KGHDR and SFDVKD. There are 16 residues in the CDR3. This CDR3 is CATSGDGWTDQETQYF. The CDR3 DNA follows: TGTGCCACCAGTGGCGACGGGTGGACGGACCAAGAGACCCAGTACTTC.

The chain uses TRBV7-2 and TRBJ2-1; 13 bases are a match to TRBD2. Per the germline V gene, CDR1 is SGHTA and CDR2 is FQGNSA. CDR3 length equals 15 residues. V trimming: 6 bases; J trimming: 10 bases; junction bases outside the gene matches: 9. CDR3 coding DNA: TGTGCCAGCAGGCCTACTAGCGGGGGGGCCGGCGAGCAGTTCTTC. Translation gives CASRPTSGGAGEQFF.

This clonotype was seen just once. This chain uses TRBV11-2 with TRBJ2-3; TRBD2 might be the D (7 bases). The CDR3 consists of 15 residues. CDR1 is SGHAT and CDR2 is FQNNGV in the germline V gene. Trimming removed 0 bases from V and 8 bases from J, with 15 bases in between. CDR3 residues: CASSLESGGQSTQYF. CDR3 DNA: TGTGCCAGCAGCTTAGAATCGGGGGGCCAGAGTACGCAGTATTTT.

The chain recombines TRBV7-8 with TRBJ2-7; no definite D call. The CDR3 is made up of 14 amino acids. The V end lost 3 bases, the J end lost 0 bases, and 9 bases lay between the germline ends. Germline V gives CDR1 SGHVS, CDR2 FQNEAQ. CDR3 bases: TGTGCCAGCAGCTTCGCCGGTAGCTCCTACGAGCAGTACTTC. Translating it yields CASSFAGSSYEQYF.

The chain recombines TRBV10-2 with TRBJ1-2, with 10 bases fitting TRBD1. Looked up from germline, CDR1 is WSHSY and CDR2 is SAAADI. The CDR3 totals 15 residues. The V gene end was trimmed by 7 bases and the J gene end by 3 bases; junction bases not matched to a gene: 8. The CDR3 region is CASIGQGDYDYGYTF. Here the CDR3 DNA reads TGCGCCAGCATAGGACAGGGGGACTACGACTATGGCTACACCTTC.

The chain carries TRBV7-2 and TRBJ1-2; D not resolved. Germline-derived CDR1 and CDR2 are SGHTA and FQGNSA. V was shortened by 4 bases and J by 6 bases, with 15 bases between the two germline ends. CDR3 length: 14 amino acids. CDR3 loop: CASSSFVARNGYTF. DNA for the CDR3: TGTGCCAGCAGCTCTTTCGTGGCGCGCAATGGCTACACCTTC.

This clonotype was counted many times. This sequence joins TRBV15 and TRBJ2-7; 9 bases align to TRBD2. Per the germline V gene, CDR1 is LNHNV and CDR2 is YYDKDF (reference sequence). CDR3 length: 14 residues. Trimming removed 5 bases from V and 3 bases from J; junction bases left unmatched: 5. CDR3 amino acids: CATSGSGRIYEQYF. In nucleotides, the CDR3 is TGTGCCACCAGCGGAAGCGGGAGGATCTACGAGCAGTACTTC.

V usage is TRBV25-1 and J usage is TRBJ1-2, with TRBD1 identical over 12 bases. CDR1 is MGHDK and CDR2 is SYGVNS in the germline V gene. CDR3 length equals 15 residues. V dropped 2 bases and J dropped 5; count of bases not matched to a gene: 3. As DNA, the CDR3 is TGTGCCAGCAGTGAAGGGACAGGGGGCGTGTATGGCTACACCTTC. Its protein is CASSEGTGGVYGYTF.

The gene calls are TRBV2 and TRBJ2-1; D assignment may be TRBD1 or TRBD2 (6 bases each). The ends were cut back, 11 bases at V and 6 bases at J, with 17 bases in the middle. The CDR3 runs to 13 residues. The germline V gene has CDR1 SNHLY and CDR2 FYNNEI. The CDR3 protein is CAEGGVYGNEQFF. CDR3 nucleotide sequence: TGTGCCGAGGGGGGAGTCTATGGCAATGAGCAGTTCTTC.

The chain is built from TRBV7-9 and TRBJ2-7; TRBD1 matches 7 bases. V dropped 6 bases and J dropped 0; count of bases not matched to a gene: 11. This CDR3 has 16 amino acids. Germline V CDR1 and CDR2: SEHNR, FQNEAQ (reference sequence). The CDR3 DNA sequence: TGTGCCAGCAGTTCCCTCCGGGACAGTAGCTCCTACGAGCAGTACTTC. Translation: CASSSLRDSSSYEQYF.

This clonotype was picked up many times. The chain joins TRBV9 to TRBJ2-7; TRBD1 matches 8 bases. V shed 3 bases and J 0 bases; nucleotides not matched to a gene: 5. This CDR3 has 15 residues. CDR1 is SGDLS, CDR2 YYNGEE, per germline. CDR3 bases: TGTGCCAGCAGCGAGGGACAGGCACCCTCCTACGAGCAGTACTTC. It yields the protein CASSEGQAPSYEQYF.

Ten or more counts support this clonotype. The chain links TRBV4-2 to TRBJ2-1, with D perhaps TRBD2 (5 bases). The CDR3 spans 14 residues. CDR1 is LGHNA and CDR2 is YNFKEQ in the germline V gene. V was trimmed by 6 bases and J by 2 bases, leaving 11 bases between them. The CDR3 region has the DNA TGTGCCAGCAGTCCCGGGATTACCTACAATGAGCAGTTCTTC. Its protein product is CASSPGITYNEQFF.

The chain carries TRBV2 and TRBJ2-1, with D perhaps matching TRBD1 or TRBD2 (5 bases each). The germline CDR1 and CDR2 sequences are SNHLY and FYNNEI. The germline V and J ends were trimmed by 4 bases and 6 bases, with 19 bases remaining between them. The CDR3 runs to 16 residues. CDR3 in DNA: TGTGCCAGCAGTGTCGACCCGGGGCGCGCGTCCAATGAGCAGTTCTTC. Translating gives CASSVDPGRASNEQFF.

This clonotype has only one observation. The chain couples TRBV19 to TRBJ2-3; a weak D match, TRBD1 (5 bases). Germline assignment: CDR1 LNHDA and CDR2 SQIVND (reference sequence). With 9 bases removed from V and 0 bases from J, the gap between germline ends came to 16 bases. The CDR3 contains 15 residues. This CDR3 is CASSGIALSTDTQYF. The CDR3 coding sequence is TGTGCCAGCTCAGGGATAGCCCTCAGCACAGATACGCAGTATTTT.

For this clonotype: Germline and junction disagree at one end, which may indicate a read error. This chain joins TRBV9 and TRBJ2-7; the D gene is possibly TRBD2 (6 bases). The CDR3 has 15 residues. From germline, CDR1 is SGDLS and CDR2 YYNGEE. In DNA form, the CDR3 reads TGTGCCAGCAGCGTAGCGGCGGGATGGGGCTACGAGCGGTACTTC. This translates into CASSVAAGWGYERYF.

The rearrangement joins TRBV7-3 to TRBJ2-7, with 8 bases lining up with TRBD1. Germline CDR1 SGHTA, CDR2 FQGTGA. V lost 5 bases and J lost 5; bases outside the gene matches: 2. The CDR3 totals 12 residues. The CDR3 is CASSPDRDEQYF. CDR3 in DNA: TGTGCCAGCAGCCCGGACAGGGACGAGCAGTACTTC.

In this sample, this clonotype turned up many times. This chain uses TRBV4-1 with TRBJ2-7, with D tentatively TRBD2 (6 bases). Trimming took off 0 bases at V and 1 base at J, with 10 bases between the two ends. The CDR3 loop spans 15 amino acids. Germline lookup yields CDR1 MGHRA and CDR2 YSYEKL. The CDR3 nucleotides are TGCGCCAGCAGCCAAGATACCGGGACTTCCTACGAGCAGTACTTC. It translates to CASSQDTGTSYEQYF.

The chain is built from TRBV10-3 and TRBJ2-7; 8 bases fit TRBD1. The CDR3 is 16 residues long. Trimming took 3 bases from V and 0 from J; bases not matched to a gene: 7. Germline V gene lookup returns CDR1 ENHRY and CDR2 SYGVKD. CDR3 loop: CAISEIPGGGSYEQYF. Here the CDR3 DNA reads TGTGCCATCAGTGAAATACCAGGGGGCGGCTCCTACGAGCAGTACTTC.

The chain links TRBV20-1 to TRBJ2-7, with 7 bases lining up with TRBD2. Germline V gene data show CDR1 as DFQATT and CDR2 as SNEGSKA (reference sequence). The CDR3 is 15 residues long. V lost 4 bases, J lost 0 bases, and 9 bases stayed unmatched. CDR3 residues: CSAKRRGGSSYEQYF. CDR3 nucleotide sequence: TGCAGTGCTAAAAGGCGAGGCGGGAGCTCCTACGAGCAGTACTTC.

This sequence joins TRBV20-1 and TRBJ1-5; TRBD1 agrees at 10 bases. Germline V gene lookup returns CDR1 DFQATT and CDR2 SNEGSKA (reference sequence). The CDR3 loop spans 15 amino acids. Unmatched junction bases numbered 4, after V lost 0 bases and J lost 5 bases. The CDR3 DNA reads TGCAGTGCTAGAGAAGGAGGGACAGGGGATCAGCCCCAGCATTTT. Protein sequence: CSAREGGTGDQPQHF.